This T cell receptor beta chain comes out of a study of OX40 agonist ivuxolimab in advanced cancers. Looking at the study overall: Three patients had partial responses: one hepatocellular carcinoma, two cutaneous melanoma.

Autoimmune disease history or systemic immunosuppression barred patients. The germline V gene encodes CDR1 MNHEY and CDR2 SMNVEV (reference sequence). V lost 5 bases and J lost 6, with 17 bases in between. The CDR3 runs to 14 residues. The assay was immunoSEQ multiplex PCR, and TCRdb's table has in-frame clones only and misses some. This sample yields around 16,000 clones, of which 50% to 75% are seen a single time; approximately 8% belongs to the top ten. Specimen: CD4+ or CD8+ T cells sorted from blood, collected in a trial of the OX40 agonist ivuxolimab. The sequence derives from an adult with an advanced solid tumor such as melanoma, head and neck, liver or kidney cancer. The chain uses TRBV27 and TRBJ2-7; D unresolved. CDR3 protein: CASSQRADPTEQYF. DNA for the CDR3: TGTGCCAGCAGTCAAAGGGCGGATCCCACCGAGCAGTACTTC.